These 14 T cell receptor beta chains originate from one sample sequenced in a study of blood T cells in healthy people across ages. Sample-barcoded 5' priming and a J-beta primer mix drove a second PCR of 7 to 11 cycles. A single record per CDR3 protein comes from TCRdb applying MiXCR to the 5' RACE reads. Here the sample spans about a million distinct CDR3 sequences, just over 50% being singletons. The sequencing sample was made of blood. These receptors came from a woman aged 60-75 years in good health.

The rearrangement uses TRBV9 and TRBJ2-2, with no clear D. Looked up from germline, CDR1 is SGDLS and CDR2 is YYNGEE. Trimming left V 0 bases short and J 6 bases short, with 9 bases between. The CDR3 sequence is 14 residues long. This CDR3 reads CASSVDPRAGELFF. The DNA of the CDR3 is TGTGCCAGCAGCGTAGATCCCCGGGCCGGGGAGCTGTTTTTT.

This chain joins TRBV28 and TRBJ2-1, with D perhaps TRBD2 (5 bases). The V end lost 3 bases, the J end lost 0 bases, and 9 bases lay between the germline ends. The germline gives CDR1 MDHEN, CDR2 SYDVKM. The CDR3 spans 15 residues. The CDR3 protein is CASSFPGVSYNEQFF. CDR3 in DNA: TGTGCCAGCAGTTTCCCCGGGGTCTCCTACAATGAGCAGTTCTTC.

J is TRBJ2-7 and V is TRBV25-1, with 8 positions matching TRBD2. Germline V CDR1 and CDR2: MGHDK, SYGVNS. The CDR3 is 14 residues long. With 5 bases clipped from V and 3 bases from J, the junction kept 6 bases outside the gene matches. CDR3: CASSIAGPSYEQYF. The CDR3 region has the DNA TGTGCCAGCAGTATAGCGGGACCCAGCTACGAGCAGTACTTC.

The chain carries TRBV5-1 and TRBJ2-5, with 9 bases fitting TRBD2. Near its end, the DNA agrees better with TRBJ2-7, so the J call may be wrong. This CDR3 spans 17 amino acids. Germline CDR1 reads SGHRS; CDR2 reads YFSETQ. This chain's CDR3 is CASSLAGSTSGAYEQYF. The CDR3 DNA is TGCGCCAGCAGCTTGGCCGGCTCGACTAGCGGAGCCTACGAGCAGTACTTC.

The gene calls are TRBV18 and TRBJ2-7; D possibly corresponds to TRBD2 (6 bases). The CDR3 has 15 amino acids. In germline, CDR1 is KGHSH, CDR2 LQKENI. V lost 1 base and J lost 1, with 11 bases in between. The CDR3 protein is CASSPQDYRSYEQYF. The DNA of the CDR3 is TGTGCCAGCTCACCACAGGACTACCGATCCTACGAGCAGTACTTC.

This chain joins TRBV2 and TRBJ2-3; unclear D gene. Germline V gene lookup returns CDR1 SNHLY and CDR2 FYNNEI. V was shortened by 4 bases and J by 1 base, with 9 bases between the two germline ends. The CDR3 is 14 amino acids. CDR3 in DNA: TGTGCCAGCAGTGCCTCAGGACGCACAGATACGCAGTATTTT. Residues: CASSASGRTDTQYF. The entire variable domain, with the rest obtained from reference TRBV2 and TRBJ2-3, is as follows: EPEVTQTPSHQVTQMGQEVILRCVPISNHLYFYWYRQILGQKVEFLVSFYNNEISEKSEIFDDQFSVERPDGSNFTLKIRSTKLEDSAMYFCASSASGRTDTQYFGPGTRLTVL.

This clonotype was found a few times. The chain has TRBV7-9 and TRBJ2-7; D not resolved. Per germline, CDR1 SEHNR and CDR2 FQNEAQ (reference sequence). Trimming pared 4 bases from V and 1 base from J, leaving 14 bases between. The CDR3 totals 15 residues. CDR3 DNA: TGTGCCAGCAGCTCCCCCGGTTCGGCATCCTACGAGCAGTACTTC. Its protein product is CASSSPGSASYEQYF.

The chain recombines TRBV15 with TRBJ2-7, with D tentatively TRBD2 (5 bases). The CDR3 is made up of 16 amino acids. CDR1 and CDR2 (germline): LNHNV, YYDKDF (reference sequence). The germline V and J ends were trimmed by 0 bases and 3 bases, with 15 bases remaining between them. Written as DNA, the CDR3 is TGTGCCACCAGCAGAGAGGTCCGGGATCCGTTCTACGAGCAGTACTTC. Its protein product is CATSREVRDPFYEQYF. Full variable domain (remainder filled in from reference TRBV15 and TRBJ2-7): DAMVIQNPRYQVTQFGKPVTLSCSQTLNHNVMYWYQQKSSQAPKLLFHYYDKDFNNEADTPDNFQSRRPNTSFCFLDIRSPGLGDTAMYLCATSREVRDPFYEQYFGPGTRLTVT.

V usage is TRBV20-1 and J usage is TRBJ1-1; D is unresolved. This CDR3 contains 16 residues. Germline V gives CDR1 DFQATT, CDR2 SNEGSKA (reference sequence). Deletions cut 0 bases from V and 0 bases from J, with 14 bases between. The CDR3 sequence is CSARDRLKSLNTEAFF. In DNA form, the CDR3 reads TGCAGTGCTAGAGATCGGTTGAAGAGTTTGAACACTGAAGCTTTCTTT.

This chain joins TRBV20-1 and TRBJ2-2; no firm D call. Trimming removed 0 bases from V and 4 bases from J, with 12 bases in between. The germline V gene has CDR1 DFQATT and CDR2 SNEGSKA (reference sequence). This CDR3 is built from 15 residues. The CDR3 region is CSAREGSRTTGELFF. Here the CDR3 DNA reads TGCAGTGCTAGAGAGGGGTCCAGGACCACCGGGGAGCTGTTTTTT.

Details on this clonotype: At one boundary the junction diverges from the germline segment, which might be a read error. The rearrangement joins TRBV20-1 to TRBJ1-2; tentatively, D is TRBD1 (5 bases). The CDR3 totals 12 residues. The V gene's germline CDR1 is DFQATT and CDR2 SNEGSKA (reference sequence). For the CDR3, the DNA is TGCAGTGCTATGGGACGCAGCTATGGCTACACATTC. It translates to CSAMGRSYGYTF.

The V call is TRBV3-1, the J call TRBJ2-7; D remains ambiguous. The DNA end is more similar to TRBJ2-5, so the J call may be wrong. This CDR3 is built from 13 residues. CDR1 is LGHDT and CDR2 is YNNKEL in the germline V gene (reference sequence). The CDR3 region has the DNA TGTGCCAGCAGCCCCTGGATGAGAGAGACCCAGTACTTC. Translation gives CASSPWMRETQYF.

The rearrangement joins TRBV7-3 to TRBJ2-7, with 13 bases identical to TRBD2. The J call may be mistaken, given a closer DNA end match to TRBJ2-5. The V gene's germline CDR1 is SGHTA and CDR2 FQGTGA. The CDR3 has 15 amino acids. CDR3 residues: CASSSGLAGAGTQYF. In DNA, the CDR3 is TGTGCCAGCAGCTCCGGACTAGCGGGAGCGGGGACCCAGTACTTC.

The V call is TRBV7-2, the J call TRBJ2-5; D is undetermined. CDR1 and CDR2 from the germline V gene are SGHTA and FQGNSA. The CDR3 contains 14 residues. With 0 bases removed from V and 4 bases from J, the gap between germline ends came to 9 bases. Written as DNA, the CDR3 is TGTGCCAGCAGCTTAGCCCCTAGTTCAGAGACCCAGTACTTC. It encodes CASSLAPSSETQYF. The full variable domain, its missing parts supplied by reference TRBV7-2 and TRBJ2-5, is GAGVSQSPSNKVTEKGKDVELRCDPISGHTALYWYRQSLGQGLEFLIYFQGNSAPDKSGLPSDRFSAERTGGSVSTLTIQRTQQEDSAVYLCASSLAPSSETQYFGPGTRLLVL.